This TCR beta chain was obtained from a study of cytomegalovirus exposure and HLA in healthy donors. Trimming at V came to 0 bases and at J to 9 bases, leaving 5 bases not matched to a gene. This CDR3 comprises 14 residues. CDR1 SGDLS and CDR2 YYNGEE come from the germline V gene. The PCR employed 60 Vbeta primers together with 13 Jbeta primers. Clones were sequenced by immunoSEQ multiplex PCR, and TCRdb holds only the in-frame ones, with some missing. The profile shows under 150,000 clones, 75% to 85% of them singletons. Donors had nominal health at sampling but likely had unrecorded immune exposures.

The sample consisted of PBMCs. The chain employs TRBV9 and TRBJ1-2, with 10 bases matching TRBD1. This clonotype was sampled from a woman in her thirties or forties in good health and CMV-seropositive. CDR3 DNA sequence: TGTGCCAGCAGCGTAGGCCGACAGGGGGCTAGCTACACCTTC. It specifies CASSVGRQGASYTF.